This T cell receptor beta chain is drawn from a study of CD8 T cells in ankylosing spondylitis. General observations from the study: Significant enrichment of disease-linked clones was reportedly seen in matched ankylosing spondylitis synovial fluid. A motif in TCR beta, a set of under ten highly homologous variants, appeared characteristic of ankylosing spondylitis blood. Some of these motif variants have turned up before, in reports on reactive arthritis synovial fluid and blood.

There are 13 residues in the CDR3. CDR1 and CDR2 from the germline V gene are MNHNS and SASEGT. J was trimmed by 12 bases and V by 5 bases; bases with no gene match: 11. TCRdb re-derived calls from the 5' RACE reads in MiXCR, one entry per CDR3 protein. The profile shows just over 150,000 distinct CDR3 sequences, about 17% of them singletons. There are a few counts of this clonotype. Its specificity is not known. The chain couples TRBV6-1 to TRBJ1-1, with 8 nucleotides matching TRBD1. This receptor was identified in a male donor with ankylosing spondylitis or in good health (not recorded which). Material: blood, either unsorted or a sorted T cell fraction (not recorded which). CDR3 nucleotide sequence: TGTGCCAGCAGTACGGGGACAGGTATTCTTCCTTTCTTT. Translation gives CASSTGTGILPFF.